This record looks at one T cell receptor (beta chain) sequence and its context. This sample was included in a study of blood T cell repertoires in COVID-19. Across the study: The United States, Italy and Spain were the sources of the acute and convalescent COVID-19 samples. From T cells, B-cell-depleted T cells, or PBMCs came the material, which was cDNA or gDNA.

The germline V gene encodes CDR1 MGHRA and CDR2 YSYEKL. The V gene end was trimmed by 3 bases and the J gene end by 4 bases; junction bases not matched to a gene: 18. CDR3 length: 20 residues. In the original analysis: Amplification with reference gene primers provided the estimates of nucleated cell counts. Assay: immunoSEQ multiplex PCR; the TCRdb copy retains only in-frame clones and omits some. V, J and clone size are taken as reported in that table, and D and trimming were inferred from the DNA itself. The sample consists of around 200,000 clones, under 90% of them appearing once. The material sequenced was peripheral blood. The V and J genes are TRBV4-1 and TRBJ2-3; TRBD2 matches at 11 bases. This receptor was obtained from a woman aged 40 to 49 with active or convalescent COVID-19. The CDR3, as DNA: TGCGCCAGCAGCCAGGAGGGGCTAGCGGGGGGACGAAGTCGGGCAGATACGCAGTATTTT. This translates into CASSQEGLAGGRSRADTQYF.